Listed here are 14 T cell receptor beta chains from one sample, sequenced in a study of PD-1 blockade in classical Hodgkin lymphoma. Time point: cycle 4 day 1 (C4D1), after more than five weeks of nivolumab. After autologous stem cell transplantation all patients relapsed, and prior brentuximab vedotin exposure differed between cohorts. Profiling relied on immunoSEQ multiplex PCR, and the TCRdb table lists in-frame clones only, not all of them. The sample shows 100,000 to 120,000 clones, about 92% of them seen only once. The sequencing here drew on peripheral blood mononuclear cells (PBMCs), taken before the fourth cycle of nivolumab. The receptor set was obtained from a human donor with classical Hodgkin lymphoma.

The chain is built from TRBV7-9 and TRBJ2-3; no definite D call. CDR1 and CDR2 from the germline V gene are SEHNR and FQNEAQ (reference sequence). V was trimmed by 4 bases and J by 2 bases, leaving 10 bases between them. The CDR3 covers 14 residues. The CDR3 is CASSSEYITDTQYF. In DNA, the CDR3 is TGTGCCAGCAGCTCAGAGTATATCACAGATACGCAGTATTTT.

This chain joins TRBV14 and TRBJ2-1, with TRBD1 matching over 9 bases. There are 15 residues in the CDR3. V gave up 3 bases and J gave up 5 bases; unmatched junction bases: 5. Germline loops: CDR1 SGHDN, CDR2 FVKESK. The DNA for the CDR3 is TGTGCCAGCAGCCATCGGGACAGGGTCCACAATGAGCAGTTCTTC. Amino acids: CASSHRDRVHNEQFF. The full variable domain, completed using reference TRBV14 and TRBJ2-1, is EAGVTQFPSHSVIEKGQTVTLRCDPISGHDNLYWYRRVMGKEIKFLLHFVKESKQDESGMPNNRFLAERTGGTYSTLKVQPAELEDSGVYFCASSHRDRVHNEQFFGPGTRLTVL.

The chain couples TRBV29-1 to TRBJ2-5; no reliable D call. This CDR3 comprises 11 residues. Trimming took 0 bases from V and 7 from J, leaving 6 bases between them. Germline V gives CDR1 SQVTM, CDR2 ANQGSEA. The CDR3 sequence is CSVEDYRTQYF. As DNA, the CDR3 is TGCAGCGTTGAAGATTACCGGACCCAGTACTTC.

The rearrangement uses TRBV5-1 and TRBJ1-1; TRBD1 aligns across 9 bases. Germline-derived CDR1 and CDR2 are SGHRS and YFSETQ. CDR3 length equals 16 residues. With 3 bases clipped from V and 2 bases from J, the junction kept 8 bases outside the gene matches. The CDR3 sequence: CASSSRQGGQNTEAFF. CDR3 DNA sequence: TGCGCCAGCAGCTCTAGACAGGGGGGACAAAACACTGAAGCTTTCTTT.

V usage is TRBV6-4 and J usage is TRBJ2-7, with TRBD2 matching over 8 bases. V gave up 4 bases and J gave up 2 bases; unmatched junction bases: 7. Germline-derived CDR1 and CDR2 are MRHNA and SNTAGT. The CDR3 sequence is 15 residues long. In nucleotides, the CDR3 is TGTGCCAGCAGTGCTGATGCGGGAGGCACCTACGAGCAGTACTTC. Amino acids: CASSADAGGTYEQYF.

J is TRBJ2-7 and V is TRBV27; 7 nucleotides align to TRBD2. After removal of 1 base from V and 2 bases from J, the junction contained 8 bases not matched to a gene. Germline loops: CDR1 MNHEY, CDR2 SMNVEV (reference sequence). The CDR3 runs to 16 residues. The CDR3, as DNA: TGTGCCAGCAGTTTATTCGTAGGGGCGGGGGCCTACGAGCAGTACTTC. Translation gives CASSLFVGAGAYEQYF.

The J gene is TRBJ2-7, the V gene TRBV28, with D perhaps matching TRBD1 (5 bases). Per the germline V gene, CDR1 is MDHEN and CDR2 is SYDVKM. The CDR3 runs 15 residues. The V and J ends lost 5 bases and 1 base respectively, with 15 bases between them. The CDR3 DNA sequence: TGTGCCAGCAGTCGACTGAGGACACTTTCCTACGAGCAGTACTTC. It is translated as CASSRLRTLSYEQYF.

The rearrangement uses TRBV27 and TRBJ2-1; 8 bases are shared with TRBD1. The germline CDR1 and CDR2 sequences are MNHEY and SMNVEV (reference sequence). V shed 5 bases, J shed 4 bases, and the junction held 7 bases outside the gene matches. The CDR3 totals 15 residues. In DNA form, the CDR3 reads TGTGCCAGCAGTCCCTGGACAGGGTATTACAATGAGCAGTTCTTC. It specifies CASSPWTGYYNEQFF.

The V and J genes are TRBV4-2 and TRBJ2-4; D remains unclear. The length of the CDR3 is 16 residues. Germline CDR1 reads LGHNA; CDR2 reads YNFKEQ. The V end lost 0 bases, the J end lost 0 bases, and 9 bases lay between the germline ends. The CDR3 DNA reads TGTGCCAGCAGCCAAGATAATTTCCTAGCCAAAAACATTCAGTACTTC. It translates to CASSQDNFLAKNIQYF.

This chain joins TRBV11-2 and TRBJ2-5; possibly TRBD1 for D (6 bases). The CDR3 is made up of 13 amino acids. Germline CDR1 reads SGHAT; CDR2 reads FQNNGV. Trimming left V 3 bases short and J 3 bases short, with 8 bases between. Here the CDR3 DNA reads TGTGCCAGCAGCTTCAGGGGTAAAGAGACCCAGTACTTC. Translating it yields CASSFRGKETQYF.

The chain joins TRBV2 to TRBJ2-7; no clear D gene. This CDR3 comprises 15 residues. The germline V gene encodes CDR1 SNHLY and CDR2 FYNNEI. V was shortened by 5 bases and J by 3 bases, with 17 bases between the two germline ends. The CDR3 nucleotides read TGTGCCAGCAGTTCCCCCCTTCGCTACATCTACGAGCAGTACTTC. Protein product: CASSSPLRYIYEQYF. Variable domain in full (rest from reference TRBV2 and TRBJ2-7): EPEVTQTPSHQVTQMGQEVILRCVPISNHLYFYWYRQILGQKVEFLVSFYNNEISEKSEIFDDQFSVERPDGSNFTLKIRSTKLEDSAMYFCASSSPLRYIYEQYFGPGTRLTVT.

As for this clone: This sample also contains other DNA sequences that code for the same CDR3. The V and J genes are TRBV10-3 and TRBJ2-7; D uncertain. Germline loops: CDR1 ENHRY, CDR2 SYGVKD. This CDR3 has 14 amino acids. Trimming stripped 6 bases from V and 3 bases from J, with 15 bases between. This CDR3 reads CAISPSGQVYEQYF. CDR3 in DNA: TGTGCCATCAGCCCGAGTGGGCAGGTCTACGAGCAGTACTTC.

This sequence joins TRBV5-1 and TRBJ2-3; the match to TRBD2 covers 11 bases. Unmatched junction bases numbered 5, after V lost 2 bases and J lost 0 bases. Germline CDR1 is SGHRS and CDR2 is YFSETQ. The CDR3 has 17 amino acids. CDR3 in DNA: TGCGCCAGCAGCTTAGAGACTAGCGGGGTTAGCACAGATACGCAGTATTTT. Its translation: CASSLETSGVSTDTQYF.

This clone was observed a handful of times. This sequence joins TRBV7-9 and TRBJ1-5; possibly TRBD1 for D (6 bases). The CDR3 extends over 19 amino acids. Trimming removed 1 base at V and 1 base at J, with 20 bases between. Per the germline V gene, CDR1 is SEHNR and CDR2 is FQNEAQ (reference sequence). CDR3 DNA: TGTGCCAGCAGCTTAGGAACAGGGAGTGCGCAGGAGAGCAATCAGCCCCAGCATTTT. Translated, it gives CASSLGTGSAQESNQPQHF.